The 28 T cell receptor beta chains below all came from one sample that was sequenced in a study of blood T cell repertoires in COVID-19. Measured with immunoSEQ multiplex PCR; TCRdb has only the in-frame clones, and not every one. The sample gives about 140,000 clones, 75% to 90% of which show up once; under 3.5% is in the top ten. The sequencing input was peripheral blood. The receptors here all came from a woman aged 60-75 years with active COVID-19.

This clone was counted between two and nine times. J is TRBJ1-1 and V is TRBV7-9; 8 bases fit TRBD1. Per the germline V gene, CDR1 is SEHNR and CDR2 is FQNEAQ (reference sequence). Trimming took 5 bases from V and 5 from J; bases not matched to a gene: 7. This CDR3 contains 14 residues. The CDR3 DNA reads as TGTGCCAGCAGCGCGTACAGGGGGGAGACTGAAGCTTTCTTT. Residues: CASSAYRGETEAFF.

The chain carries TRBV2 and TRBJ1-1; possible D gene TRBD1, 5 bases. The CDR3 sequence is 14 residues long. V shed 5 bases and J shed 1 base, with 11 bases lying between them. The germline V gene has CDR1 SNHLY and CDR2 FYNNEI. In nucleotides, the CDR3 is TGTGCCAGCAGTTCAACAGGACGGAACACTGAAGCTTTCTTT. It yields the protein CASSSTGRNTEAFF.

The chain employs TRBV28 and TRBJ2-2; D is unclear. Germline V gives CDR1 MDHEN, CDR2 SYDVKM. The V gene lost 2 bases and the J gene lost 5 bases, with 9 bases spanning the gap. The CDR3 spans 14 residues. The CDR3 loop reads CASSLVRVTGELFF. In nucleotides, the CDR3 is TGTGCCAGCAGTTTAGTTCGGGTTACCGGGGAGCTGTTTTTT.

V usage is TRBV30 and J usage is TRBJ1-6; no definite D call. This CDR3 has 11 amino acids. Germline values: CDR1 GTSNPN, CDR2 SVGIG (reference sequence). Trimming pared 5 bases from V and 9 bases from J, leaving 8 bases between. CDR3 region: CAWGPSSPLHF. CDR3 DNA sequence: TGTGCCTGGGGACCTAGTTCACCCCTCCACTTT. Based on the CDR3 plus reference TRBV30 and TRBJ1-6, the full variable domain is SQTIHQWPATLVQPVGSPLSLECTVEGTSNPNLYWYRQAAGRGLQLLFYSVGIGQISSEVPQNLSASRPQDRQFILSSKKLLLSDSGFYLCAWGPSSPLHFGNGTRLTVT.

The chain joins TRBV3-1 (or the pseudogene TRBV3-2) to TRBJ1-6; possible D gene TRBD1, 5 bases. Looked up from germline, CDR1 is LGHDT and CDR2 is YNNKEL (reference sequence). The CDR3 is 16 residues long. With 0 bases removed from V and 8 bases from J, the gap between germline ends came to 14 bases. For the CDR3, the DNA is TGTGCCAGCAGCCAAGAAGAAAGGGGCGCGTATTCACCCCTCCACTTT. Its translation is CASSQEERGAYSPLHF.

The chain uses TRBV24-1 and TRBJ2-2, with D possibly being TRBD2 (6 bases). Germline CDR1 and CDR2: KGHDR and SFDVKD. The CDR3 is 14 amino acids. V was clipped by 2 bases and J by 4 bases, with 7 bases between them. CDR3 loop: CATSDSGSTGELFF. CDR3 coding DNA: TGTGCCACCAGTGATTCCGGGAGCACCGGGGAGCTGTTTTTT.

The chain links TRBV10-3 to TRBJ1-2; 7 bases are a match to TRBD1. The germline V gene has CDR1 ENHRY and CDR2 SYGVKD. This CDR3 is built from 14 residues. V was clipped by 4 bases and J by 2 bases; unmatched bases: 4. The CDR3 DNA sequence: TGTGCCATCAGTGGGGGACAGCGGAACTATGGCTACACCTTC. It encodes CAISGGQRNYGYTF.

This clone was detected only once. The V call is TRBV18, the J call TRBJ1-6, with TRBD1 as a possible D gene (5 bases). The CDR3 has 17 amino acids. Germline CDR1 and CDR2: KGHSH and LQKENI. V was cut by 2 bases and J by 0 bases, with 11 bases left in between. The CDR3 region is CASSPTGSSSYNSPLHF. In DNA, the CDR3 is TGTGCCAGCTCACCAACAGGTTCAAGCTCCTATAATTCACCCCTCCACTTT. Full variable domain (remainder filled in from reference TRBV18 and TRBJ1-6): NAGVMQNPRHLVRRRGQEARLRCSPMKGHSHVYWYRQLPEEGLKFMVYLQKENIIDESGMPKERFSAEFPKEGPSILRIQQVVRGDSAAYFCASSPTGSSSYNSPLHFGNGTRLTVT.

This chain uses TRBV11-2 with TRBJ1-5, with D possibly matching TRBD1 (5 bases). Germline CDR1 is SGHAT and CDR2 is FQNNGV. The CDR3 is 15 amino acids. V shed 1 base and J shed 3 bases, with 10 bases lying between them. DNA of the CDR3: TGTGCCAGCAGCTTAGGGGGCAGAAACAATCAGCCCCAGCATTTT. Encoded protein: CASSLGGRNNQPQHF.

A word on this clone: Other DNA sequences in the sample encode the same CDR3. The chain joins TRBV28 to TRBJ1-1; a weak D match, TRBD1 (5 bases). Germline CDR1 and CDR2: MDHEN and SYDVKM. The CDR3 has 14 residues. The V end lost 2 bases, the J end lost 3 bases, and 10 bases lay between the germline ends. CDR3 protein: CASSLVGGDTEAFF. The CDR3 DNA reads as TGTGCCAGCAGTTTAGTGGGGGGGGACACTGAAGCTTTCTTT.

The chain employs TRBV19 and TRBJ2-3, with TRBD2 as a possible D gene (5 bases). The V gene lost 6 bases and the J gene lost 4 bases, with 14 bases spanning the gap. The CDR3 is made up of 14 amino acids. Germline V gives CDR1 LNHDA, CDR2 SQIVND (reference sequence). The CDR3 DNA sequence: TGTGCCAGTAGCCTACTAGTTGGGTCAGATACGCAGTATTTT. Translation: CASSLLVGSDTQYF. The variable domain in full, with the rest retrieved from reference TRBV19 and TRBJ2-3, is DGGITQSPKYLFRKEGQNVTLSCEQNLNHDAMYWYRQDPGQGLRLIYYSQIVNDFQKGDIAEGYSVSREKKESFPLTVTSAQKNPTAFYLCASSLLVGSDTQYFGPGTRLTVL.

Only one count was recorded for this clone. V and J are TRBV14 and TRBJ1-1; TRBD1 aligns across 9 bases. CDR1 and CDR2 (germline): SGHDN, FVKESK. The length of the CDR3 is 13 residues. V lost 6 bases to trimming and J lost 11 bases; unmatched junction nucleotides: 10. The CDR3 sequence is CASRLRRTGEAFF. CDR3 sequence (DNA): TGTGCCAGCAGACTCCGACGGACAGGGGAGGCTTTCTTT.

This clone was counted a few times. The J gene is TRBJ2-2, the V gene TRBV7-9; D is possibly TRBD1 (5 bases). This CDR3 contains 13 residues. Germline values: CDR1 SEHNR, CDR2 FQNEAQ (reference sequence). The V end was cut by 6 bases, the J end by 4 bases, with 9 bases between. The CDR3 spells CASSRQITGELFF. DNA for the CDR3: TGTGCCAGCAGTCGACAGATCACCGGGGAGCTGTTTTTT.

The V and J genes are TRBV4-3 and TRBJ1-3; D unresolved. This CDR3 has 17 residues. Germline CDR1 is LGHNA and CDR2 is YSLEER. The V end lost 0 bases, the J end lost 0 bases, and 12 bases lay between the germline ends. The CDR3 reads CASSQDLGGNSGNTIYF. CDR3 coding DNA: TGCGCCAGCAGCCAAGATCTAGGCGGGAACTCTGGAAACACCATATATTTT.

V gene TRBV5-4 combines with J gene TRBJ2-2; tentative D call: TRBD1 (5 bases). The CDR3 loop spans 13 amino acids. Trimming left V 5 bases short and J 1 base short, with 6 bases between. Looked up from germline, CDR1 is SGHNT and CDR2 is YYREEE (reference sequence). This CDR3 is CASRQENTGELFF. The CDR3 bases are TGTGCCAGCAGACAGGAGAACACCGGGGAGCTGTTTTTT.

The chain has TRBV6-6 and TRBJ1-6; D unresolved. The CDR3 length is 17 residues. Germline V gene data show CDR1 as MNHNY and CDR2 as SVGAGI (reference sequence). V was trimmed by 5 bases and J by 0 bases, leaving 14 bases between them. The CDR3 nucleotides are TGTGCCAGCAGTCACGGGAGCGATCCCTCCTATAATTCACCCCTCCACTTT. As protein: CASSHGSDPSYNSPLHF.

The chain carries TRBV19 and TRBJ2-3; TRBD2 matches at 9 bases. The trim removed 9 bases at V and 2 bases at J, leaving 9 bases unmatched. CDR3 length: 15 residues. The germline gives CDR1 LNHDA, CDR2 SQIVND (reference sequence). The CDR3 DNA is TGTGCCAGCATGGACCTAGCGGGGTCCACAGATACGCAGTATTTT. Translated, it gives CASMDLAGSTDTQYF.

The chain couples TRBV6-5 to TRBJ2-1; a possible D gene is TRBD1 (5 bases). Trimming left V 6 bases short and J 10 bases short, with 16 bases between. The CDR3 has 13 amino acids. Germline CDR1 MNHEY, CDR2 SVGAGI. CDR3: CASRAYLGREQFF. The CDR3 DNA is TGTGCCAGCAGAGCCTACTTGGGGCGGGAGCAGTTCTTC.

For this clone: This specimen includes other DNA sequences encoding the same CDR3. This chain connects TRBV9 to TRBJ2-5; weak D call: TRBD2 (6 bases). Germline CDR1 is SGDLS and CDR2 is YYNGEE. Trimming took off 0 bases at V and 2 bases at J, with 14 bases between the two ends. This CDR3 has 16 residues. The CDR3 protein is CASSVGVAGLQETQYF. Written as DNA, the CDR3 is TGTGCCAGCAGCGTAGGGGTGGCGGGGTTACAAGAGACCCAGTACTTC.

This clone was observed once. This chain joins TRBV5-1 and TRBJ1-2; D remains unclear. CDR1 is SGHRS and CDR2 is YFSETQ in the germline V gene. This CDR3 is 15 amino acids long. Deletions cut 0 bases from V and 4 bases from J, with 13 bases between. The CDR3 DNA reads TGCGCCAGCAGCTTGGCCCCGGACGGACTCTATGGCTACACCTTC. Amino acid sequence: CASSLAPDGLYGYTF.

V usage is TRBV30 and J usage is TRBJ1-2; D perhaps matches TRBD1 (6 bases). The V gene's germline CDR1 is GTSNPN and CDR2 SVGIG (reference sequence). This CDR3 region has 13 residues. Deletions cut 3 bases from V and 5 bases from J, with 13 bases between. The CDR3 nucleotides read TGTGCCTGGAGCCATGGACAGCTTTATGGCTACACCTTC. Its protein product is CAWSHGQLYGYTF. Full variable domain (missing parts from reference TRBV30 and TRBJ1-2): SQTIHQWPATLVQPVGSPLSLECTVEGTSNPNLYWYRQAAGRGLQLLFYSVGIGQISSEVPQNLSASRPQDRQFILSSKKLLLSDSGFYLCAWSHGQLYGYTFGSGTRLTVV.

The CDR3 DNA follows: TGTGCCACCAGTCGGACAGGGGGGAACTATGGCTACACCTTC. Its protein product is CATSRTGGNYGYTF. V usage is TRBV24-1 and J usage is TRBJ1-2; 10 positions agree with TRBD1. This CDR3 is built from 14 residues. Germline CDR1 is KGHDR and CDR2 is SFDVKD. J lost 2 bases, V lost 6 bases, and 2 bases had no gene match.

The CDR3 DNA reads as TGTGCCAGCAGTATTCTACCCCCGCGTGATGAGCAGTTCTTC. Translated: CASSILPPRDEQFF. The rearrangement joins TRBV2 to TRBJ2-1; no reliable D call. Germline V CDR1 and CDR2: SNHLY, FYNNEI. This CDR3 contains 14 residues. The germline V and J ends were trimmed by 5 bases and 8 bases, with 16 bases remaining between them.

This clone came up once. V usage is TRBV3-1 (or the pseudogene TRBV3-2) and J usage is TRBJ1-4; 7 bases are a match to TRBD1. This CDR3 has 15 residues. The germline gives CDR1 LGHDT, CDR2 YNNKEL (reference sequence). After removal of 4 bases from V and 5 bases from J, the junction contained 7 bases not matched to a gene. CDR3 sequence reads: CASSPLGQTNEKLFF. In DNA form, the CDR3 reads TGTGCCAGCAGCCCATTGGGACAGACAAATGAAAAACTGTTTTTT.

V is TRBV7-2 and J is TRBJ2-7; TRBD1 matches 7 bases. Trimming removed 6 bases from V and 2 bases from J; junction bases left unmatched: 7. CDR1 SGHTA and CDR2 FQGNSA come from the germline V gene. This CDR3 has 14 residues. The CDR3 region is CASRGDRVTYEQYF. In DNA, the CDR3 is TGTGCCAGCAGGGGTGACAGGGTAACCTACGAGCAGTACTTC.

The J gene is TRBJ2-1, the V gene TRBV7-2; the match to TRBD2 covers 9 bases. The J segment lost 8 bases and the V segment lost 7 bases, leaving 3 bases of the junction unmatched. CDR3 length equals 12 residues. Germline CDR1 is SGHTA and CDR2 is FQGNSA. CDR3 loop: CASIRGRDEQFF. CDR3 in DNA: TGTGCCAGCATCCGCGGGAGGGATGAGCAGTTCTTC.

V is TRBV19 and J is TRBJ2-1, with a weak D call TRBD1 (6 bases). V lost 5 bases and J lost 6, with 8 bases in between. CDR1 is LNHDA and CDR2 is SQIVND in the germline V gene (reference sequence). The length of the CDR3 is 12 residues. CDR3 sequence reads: CASSSGVNEQFF. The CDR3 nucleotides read TGTGCCAGTAGTTCAGGGGTCAATGAGCAGTTCTTC.

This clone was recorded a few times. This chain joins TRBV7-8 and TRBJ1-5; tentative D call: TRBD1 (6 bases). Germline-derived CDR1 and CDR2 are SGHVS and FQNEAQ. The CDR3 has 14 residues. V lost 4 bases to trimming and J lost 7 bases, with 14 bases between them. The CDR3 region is CASSWGQGRQPQHF. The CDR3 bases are TGTGCCAGCAGCTGGGGGCAGGGAAGGCAGCCCCAGCATTTT.